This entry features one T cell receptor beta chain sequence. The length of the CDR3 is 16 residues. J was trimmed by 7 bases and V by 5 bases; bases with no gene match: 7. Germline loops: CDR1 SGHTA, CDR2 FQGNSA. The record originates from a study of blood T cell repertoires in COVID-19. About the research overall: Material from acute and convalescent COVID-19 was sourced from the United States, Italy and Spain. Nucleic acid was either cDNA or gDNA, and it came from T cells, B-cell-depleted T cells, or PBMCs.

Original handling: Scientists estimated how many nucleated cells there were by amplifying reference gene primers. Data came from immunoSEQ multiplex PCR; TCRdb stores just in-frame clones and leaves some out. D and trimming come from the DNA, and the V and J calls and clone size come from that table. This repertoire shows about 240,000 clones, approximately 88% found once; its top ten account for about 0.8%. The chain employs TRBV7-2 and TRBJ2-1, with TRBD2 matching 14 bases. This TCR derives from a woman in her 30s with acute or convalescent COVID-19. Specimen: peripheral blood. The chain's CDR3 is CASSVIGTSGSNEQFF. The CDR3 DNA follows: TGTGCCAGCAGCGTAATCGGGACTAGCGGGAGTAATGAGCAGTTCTTC.